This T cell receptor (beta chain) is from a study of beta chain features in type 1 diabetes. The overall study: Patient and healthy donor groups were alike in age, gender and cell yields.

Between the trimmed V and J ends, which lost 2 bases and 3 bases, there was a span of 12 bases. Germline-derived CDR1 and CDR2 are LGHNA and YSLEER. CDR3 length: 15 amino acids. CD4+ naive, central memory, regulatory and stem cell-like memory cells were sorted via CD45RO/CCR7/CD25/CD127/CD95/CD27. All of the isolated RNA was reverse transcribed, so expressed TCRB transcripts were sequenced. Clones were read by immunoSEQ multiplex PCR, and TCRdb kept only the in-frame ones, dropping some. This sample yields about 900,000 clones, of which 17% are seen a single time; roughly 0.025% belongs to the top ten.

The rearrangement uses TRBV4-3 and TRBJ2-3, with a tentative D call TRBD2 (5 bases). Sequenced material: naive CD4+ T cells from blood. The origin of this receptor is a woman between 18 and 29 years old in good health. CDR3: CASSQLLQRTDTQYF. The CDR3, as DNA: TGCGCCAGCAGCCAACTTCTACAGCGGACAGATACGCAGTATTTT.